The 18 T cell receptor beta chains listed next were all sequenced from one sample in a study of cytomegalovirus exposure and HLA in healthy donors. Primers: 60 Vbeta forward and 13 Jbeta reverse. Profiling relied on immunoSEQ multiplex PCR, and the TCRdb table lists in-frame clones only, not all of them. Here the sample spans under 130,000 clones, roughly 70% being singletons. The sample taken for sequencing was PBMCs. The receptors here all came from a man in his forties in good health and CMV-seropositive.

This clone was found a few times. CDR3 region: CASGQGVYQPQHF. CDR3 nucleotides: TGTGCCAGCGGACAGGGTGTTTATCAGCCCCAGCATTTT. V and J are TRBV6-5 and TRBJ1-5; 8 bases line up with TRBD1. The CDR3 length is 13 residues. Germline V gene lookup returns CDR1 MNHEY and CDR2 SVGAGI. V lost 8 bases, J lost 5 bases, and 5 bases stayed unmatched.

This clone was counted a single time. V and J are TRBV7-2 and TRBJ2-1, with a tentative D call TRBD2 (6 bases). The germline gives CDR1 SGHTA, CDR2 FQGNSA. The CDR3 sequence is 13 residues long. Trimming shortened V by 4 bases and J by 9 bases, and 13 bases separated the two germline ends. DNA of the CDR3: TGTGCCAGCAGCTCACCGGGAGCCATTGAGCAGTTCTTC. This encodes CASSSPGAIEQFF.

The V gene is TRBV11-3, the J gene TRBJ1-1, with TRBD1 matching over 7 bases. The CDR3 runs to 13 residues. J lost 5 bases, V lost 5 bases, and 5 bases had no gene match. Germline-derived CDR1 and CDR2 are SGHNT and YENEEA. The CDR3 DNA reads as TGTGCCAGCAGCCCCCAGGGGGGAACTGAAGCTTTCTTT. Translation: CASSPQGGTEAFF.

This clone has a single count. The V call is TRBV28, the J call TRBJ1-5, with a tentative D call TRBD1 (5 bases). CDR1 is MDHEN and CDR2 is SYDVKM in the germline V gene. Trimming took off 4 bases at V and 0 bases at J, with 16 bases between the two ends. The CDR3 contains 17 residues. CDR3 protein: CASSSGFGSYSNQPQHF. The CDR3, as DNA: TGTGCCAGCAGTTCAGGGTTTGGGTCTTATAGCAATCAGCCCCAGCATTTT.

This chain joins TRBV9 and TRBJ2-3; TRBD2 agrees at 7 bases. In germline, CDR1 is SGDLS, CDR2 YYNGEE. The junction had 23 bases not matched to a gene; V was cut back by 4 bases and J by 3 bases. The CDR3 length is 20 residues. The CDR3 here is CASSPQPLGDTGGRTDTQYF. The CDR3 DNA follows: TGTGCCAGCAGCCCCCAACCCCTTGGCGATACTGGCGGGAGAACAGATACGCAGTATTTT.

This chain links TRBV4-3 with TRBJ2-3; possible D gene TRBD2, 6 bases. In germline, CDR1 is LGHNA, CDR2 YSLEER. The CDR3 covers 14 residues. Trimming cost V 8 bases and J 6 bases, with 18 bases left between them. The DNA for the CDR3 is TGCGCCAGCGCCCCTGTGGCGGGACCTGATACGCAGTATTTT. It translates to CASAPVAGPDTQYF.

V usage is TRBV7-9 and J usage is TRBJ2-1; tentatively, D is TRBD2 (5 bases). The CDR3 is 15 residues long. V was pared by 6 bases and J by 6 bases, with 18 bases between. In germline, CDR1 is SEHNR, CDR2 FQNEAQ (reference sequence). The CDR3 here is CASRHRSGAPNEQFF. CDR3 in DNA: TGTGCCAGCAGACATCGCAGCGGAGCGCCCAATGAGCAGTTCTTC.

This clone was seen just once. The chain joins TRBV6-4 to TRBJ2-1, with TRBD1 matching 10 bases. Per the germline V gene, CDR1 is MRHNA and CDR2 is SNTAGT. V was pared by 3 bases and J by 7 bases, with 3 bases of the junction left unmatched. The CDR3 sequence is 14 residues long. Written as DNA, the CDR3 is TGTGCCAGCAGTGAGGGGGACAGGGGTAATGAGCAGTTCTTC. It yields the protein CASSEGDRGNEQFF.

The chain is built from TRBV4-1 and TRBJ2-5; TRBD2 is a possible D gene (6 bases). The germline V gene encodes CDR1 MGHRA and CDR2 YSYEKL. The CDR3 totals 15 residues. Trimming stripped 1 base from V and 0 bases from J, with 9 bases between. CDR3 DNA: TGCGCCAGCAGCCAAGTCGGGGGAGACCAAGAGACCCAGTACTTC. Its protein is CASSQVGGDQETQYF.

This clone has only one observation. This chain joins TRBV6-5 and TRBJ2-1, with TRBD2 matching 7 bases. V lost 0 bases and J lost 3; bases outside the gene matches: 2. The germline V gene has CDR1 MNHEY and CDR2 SVGAGI. This CDR3 spans 15 amino acids. CDR3 DNA sequence: TGTGCCAGCAGTTACTCCCTAGCGGACTACAATGAGCAGTTCTTC. Its protein product is CASSYSLADYNEQFF.

The V call is TRBV7-9, the J call TRBJ2-7; TRBD1 might be the D (5 bases). Germline V gene lookup returns CDR1 SEHNR and CDR2 FQNEAQ (reference sequence). Trimming took 0 bases from V and 6 from J, leaving 9 bases between them. The CDR3 is 13 amino acids. In nucleotides, the CDR3 is TGTGCCAGCAGCTTAGCGGACCAGGGCGAGCAGTACTTC. This codes for CASSLADQGEQYF.

The chain couples TRBV9 to TRBJ2-5; 7 bases map to TRBD1. Germline V gene lookup returns CDR1 SGDLS and CDR2 YYNGEE. CDR3 size: 13 residues. V dropped 3 bases and J dropped 5; count of bases not matched to a gene: 4. CDR3 nucleotide sequence: TGTGCCAGCAGCGACAGGGGAGCGGAGACCCAGTACTTC. Translated, it gives CASSDRGAETQYF.

This clone occurred a few times. This chain uses TRBV30 with TRBJ2-1; tentative D call: TRBD2 (5 bases). Germline CDR1 reads GTSNPN; CDR2 reads SVGIG (reference sequence). Trimming took 0 bases from V and 7 from J, leaving 13 bases between them. This CDR3 has 14 residues. The CDR3 nucleotides read TGTGCCTGGAGTGTAGTCCTAGCTGGTAATGAGCAGTTCTTC. Its protein is CAWSVVLAGNEQFF.

The rearrangement links TRBV4-1 to TRBJ2-7; 7 bases agree with TRBD1. V shed 1 base, J shed 3 bases, and the junction held 3 bases outside the gene matches. The CDR3 consists of 14 residues. Germline CDR1 MGHRA, CDR2 YSYEKL. The CDR3 region has the DNA TGCGCCAGCAGCCAAGTCGCAGGGGGCTACGAGCAGTACTTC. The encoded protein is CASSQVAGGYEQYF.

This rearrangement joins TRBV6-5 to TRBJ1-1; 10 bases map to TRBD1. CDR1 is MNHEY, CDR2 SVGAGI, per germline. This CDR3 has 14 amino acids. V trimming: 3 bases; J trimming: 4 bases; junction bases outside the gene matches: 2. The CDR3 spells CASSYRQGATEAFF. The CDR3 DNA reads as TGTGCCAGCAGTTATCGACAGGGGGCCACTGAAGCTTTCTTT.

The rearrangement links TRBV6-5 to TRBJ2-1, with 10 bases identical to TRBD1. V shed 5 bases, J shed 5 bases, and the junction held 6 bases outside the gene matches. Germline V gene sequence: CDR1 MNHEY, CDR2 SVGAGI. The CDR3 covers 15 residues. The CDR3 reads CASSPRDRGDNEQFF. Written as DNA, the CDR3 is TGTGCCAGCAGTCCCCGGGACAGGGGCGACAATGAGCAGTTCTTC.

V and J are TRBV11-2 and TRBJ2-7, with a weak D call TRBD2 (6 bases). Trimming pared 1 base from V and 7 bases from J, leaving 8 bases between. Germline V lookup: CDR1 SGHAT, CDR2 FQNNGV. The CDR3 is 12 residues long. The CDR3 bases are TGTGCCAGCAGCTTAGGTGGGGGGGAGCAGTACGTC. Amino acids: CASSLGGGEQYV.

The genes are TRBV7-9 and TRBJ2-3, with 7 bases matching TRBD1. Trimming cost V 4 bases and J 6 bases; bases outside gene matches: 7. The V gene's germline CDR1 is SEHNR and CDR2 FQNEAQ (reference sequence). The CDR3 runs 14 residues. DNA for the CDR3: TGTGCCAGCAGCTCGACAGGGTTTAGCGATACGCAGTATTTT. This translates into CASSSTGFSDTQYF.